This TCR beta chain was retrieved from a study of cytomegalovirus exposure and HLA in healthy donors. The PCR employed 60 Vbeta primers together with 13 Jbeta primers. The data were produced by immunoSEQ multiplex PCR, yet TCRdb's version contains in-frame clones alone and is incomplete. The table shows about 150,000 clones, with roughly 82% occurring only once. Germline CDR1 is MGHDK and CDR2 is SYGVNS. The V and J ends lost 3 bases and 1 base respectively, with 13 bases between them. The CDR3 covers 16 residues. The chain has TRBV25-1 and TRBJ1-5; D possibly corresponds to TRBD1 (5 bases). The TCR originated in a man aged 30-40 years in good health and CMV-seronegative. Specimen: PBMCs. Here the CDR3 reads CASSDSGRGSNQPQHF. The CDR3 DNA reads TGTGCCAGCAGTGATTCTGGACGGGGGAGCAATCAGCCCCAGCATTTT.